Presented here are 26 T cell receptor beta chains from one specimen sequenced in a study of blood T cell repertoires in COVID-19. Data came from immunoSEQ multiplex PCR; TCRdb stores just in-frame clones and leaves some out. Here the sample spans 240,000 or so clones, 86% being singletons. The sequencing input was PBMCs or T cells enriched from blood (not recorded which). All receptors derive from a woman aged 50 to 65 who had recovered from COVID-19.

V and J are TRBV4-2 and TRBJ1-2; maybe TRBD1 (6 bases). V was clipped by 0 bases and J by 3 bases, with 11 bases between them. CDR1 is LGHNA, CDR2 YNFKEQ, per germline. CDR3 size: 15 residues. The CDR3 loop is CASSQDPRTDYGYTF. In nucleotides, the CDR3 is TGTGCCAGCAGCCAAGACCCCAGGACAGACTATGGCTACACCTTC.

The genes are TRBV7-4 and TRBJ1-3, with D unclear. The length of the CDR3 is 18 residues. V was shortened by 6 bases and J by 2 bases, with 23 bases between the two germline ends. Per the germline V gene, CDR1 is SGHVT and CDR2 is SQSDAQ. CDR3 amino acids: CASRGLPEEGKAGNTIYF. The CDR3, as DNA: TGTGCCAGCAGGGGGTTACCAGAAGAGGGAAAAGCTGGAAACACCATATATTTT.

V is TRBV5-1 and J is TRBJ2-1; D possibly corresponds to TRBD2 (6 bases). Germline CDR1 reads SGHRS; CDR2 reads YFSETQ. The CDR3 loop spans 16 amino acids. V lost 0 bases and J lost 6, with 16 bases in between. The DNA of the CDR3 is TGCGCCAGCAGCTTGGACGGGATTGGGGGGAGCAATGAGCAGTTCTTC. Amino acid sequence: CASSLDGIGGSNEQFF.

The V call is TRBV6-2 or TRBV6-3, the J call TRBJ2-1; the match to TRBD2 covers 11 bases. With 6 bases clipped from V and 5 bases from J, the junction kept 9 bases outside the gene matches. Germline V gene data show CDR1 as MNHEY and CDR2 as SVGEGT. The CDR3 totals 16 residues. As DNA, the CDR3 is TGTGCCAGCAGCCCTAGACTAGCGGGGATAGACAATGAGCAGTTCTTC. The encoded protein is CASSPRLAGIDNEQFF.

The chain employs TRBV4-3 and TRBJ2-1; 9 positions agree with TRBD1. The CDR3 length is 15 residues. CDR1 LGHNA and CDR2 YSLEER come from the germline V gene. Trimming cost V 4 bases and J 9 bases; bases outside gene matches: 10. CDR3 DNA sequence: TGCGCCAGCAGCCCCATCGCGACAGGGGGTTTTGAGCAGTTCTTC. This sequence encodes CASSPIATGGFEQFF.

The chain links TRBV2 to TRBJ1-1, with TRBD1 identical over 9 bases. The CDR3 is 14 residues long. Germline-derived CDR1 and CDR2 are SNHLY and FYNNEI. With 5 bases clipped from V and 6 bases from J, the junction kept 7 bases outside the gene matches. The CDR3 here is CASSYTGGSAEAFF. For the CDR3, the DNA is TGTGCCAGCAGTTATACAGGGGGCTCGGCTGAAGCTTTCTTT.

The rearrangement uses TRBV3-1 (or the pseudogene TRBV3-2) and TRBJ2-7; 10 bases line up with TRBD1. The CDR3 totals 12 residues. The ends lost 8 bases at V and 7 bases at J; junction bases unmatched: 5. Germline V CDR1 and CDR2: LGHDT, YNNKEL (reference sequence). CDR3 sequence (DNA): TGTGCCAGCCGGGGGACAGGGGTTGAGCAGTACTTC. Protein product: CASRGTGVEQYF.

The V and J genes are TRBV18 and TRBJ2-5; 8 bases map to TRBD2. The CDR3 length is 14 residues. CDR1 is KGHSH and CDR2 is LQKENI in the germline V gene. Trimming cost V 4 bases and J 4 bases; bases outside gene matches: 5. The CDR3 DNA sequence: TGTGCCAGCTCACTAGGACTAGCAGGAGAGACCCAGTACTTC. It encodes CASSLGLAGETQYF.

This chain uses TRBV2 with TRBJ2-2, with 14 bases fitting TRBD2. CDR1 SNHLY and CDR2 FYNNEI come from the germline V gene. The CDR3 covers 14 residues. V was clipped by 8 bases and J by 8 bases; unmatched bases: 4. This chain's CDR3 is CASLGTSGRGELFF. CDR3 DNA sequence: TGTGCCAGCCTGGGGACTAGCGGGAGAGGGGAGCTGTTTTTT. Full variable domain (remainder filled in from reference TRBV2 and TRBJ2-2): EPEVTQTPSHQVTQMGQEVILRCVPISNHLYFYWYRQILGQKVEFLVSFYNNEISEKSEIFDDQFSVERPDGSNFTLKIRSTKLEDSAMYFCASLGTSGRGELFFGEGSRLTVL.

This clone has a single count. The rearrangement uses TRBV6-2 or TRBV6-3 and TRBJ2-5, with TRBD1 as a possible D gene (6 bases). V lost 5 bases and J 5 bases, leaving 15 bases between the germline ends. CDR3 length equals 14 residues. The germline gives CDR1 MNHEY, CDR2 SVGEGT. CDR3 protein: CASSQQGVRETQYF. The CDR3 coding sequence is TGTGCCAGCAGTCAACAGGGAGTTCGGGAGACCCAGTACTTC.

The gene calls are TRBV5-4 and TRBJ1-6; TRBD1 agrees at 8 bases. V gave up 4 bases and J gave up 14 bases; unmatched junction bases: 2. This CDR3 has 11 residues. Germline CDR1 is SGHNT and CDR2 is YYREEE (reference sequence). The chain's CDR3 is CASSQQGALHF. The CDR3 DNA is TGTGCCAGCAGCCAACAGGGGGCCCTCCACTTT.

The CDR3: CASSSTGGSYNEQFF. DNA for the CDR3: TGTGCCAGCAGCTCGACGGGGGGCTCCTACAATGAGCAGTTCTTC. The genes are TRBV5-8 and TRBJ2-1, with 7 bases that match TRBD2. CDR1 and CDR2 from the germline V gene are SGHTS and YDEGEE. The CDR3 loop spans 15 amino acids. V was pared by 3 bases and J by 0 bases, with 3 bases of the junction left unmatched.

The chain links TRBV6-5 to TRBJ1-4; 7 bases map to TRBD1. Per germline, CDR1 MNHEY and CDR2 SVGAGI. This CDR3 has 15 residues. Trimming at V came to 6 bases and at J to 12 bases, leaving 16 bases not matched to a gene. DNA for the CDR3: TGTGCCAGCAGCCTCGGGACAGCTAGAACTCCAGAACTGTTTTTT. Encoded protein: CASSLGTARTPELFF.

V usage is TRBV28 and J usage is TRBJ2-1, with D maybe TRBD1 (5 bases). Germline-derived CDR1 and CDR2 are MDHEN and SYDVKM. CDR3 length: 12 residues. V lost 3 bases and J lost 6, with 6 bases in between. CDR3 nucleotides: TGTGCCAGCAGTTTTCAGGGCAATGAGCAGTTCTTC. Translation gives CASSFQGNEQFF. Combining the CDR3 with reference TRBV28 and TRBJ2-1 gives the whole variable domain DVKVTQSSRYLVKRTGEKVFLECVQDMDHENMFWYRQDPGLGLRLIYFSYDVKMKEKGDIPEGYSVSREKKERFSLILESASTNQTSMYLCASSFQGNEQFFGPGTRLTVL.

The J gene is TRBJ1-4, the V gene TRBV19; no definite D call. Per germline, CDR1 LNHDA and CDR2 SQIVND (reference sequence). The CDR3 runs to 14 residues. Between the trimmed V and J ends, which lost 11 bases and 5 bases, there was a span of 18 bases. Here the CDR3 DNA reads TGTGCCTGCAACGGCGGGTTTGGGAATGAAAAACTGTTTTTT. This encodes CACNGGFGNEKLFF.

This chain links TRBV6-5 with TRBJ1-2; TRBD1 agrees at 7 bases. The CDR3 runs to 14 residues. The V and J ends lost 5 bases and 5 bases, in that order; junction bases with no gene match: 8. The germline V gene encodes CDR1 MNHEY and CDR2 SVGAGI. CDR3 sequence: CASSTDRVSYGYTF. The DNA for the CDR3 is TGTGCCAGCAGTACTGACAGGGTCTCGTATGGCTACACCTTC.

The CDR3 loop is CASSSQRGVDTQYF. The CDR3 DNA sequence: TGTGCCAGCAGCTCCCAGCGGGGGGTGGATACGCAGTATTTT. The V call is TRBV9, the J call TRBJ2-3, with 9 nucleotides matching TRBD2. V lost 4 bases to trimming and J lost 6 bases; unmatched junction nucleotides: 6. Germline V lookup: CDR1 SGDLS, CDR2 YYNGEE. CDR3 length: 14 amino acids. The variable domain in full, with the rest retrieved from reference TRBV9 and TRBJ2-3, is DSGVTQTPKHLITATGQRVTLRCSPRSGDLSVYWYQQSLDQGLQFLIQYYNGEERAKGNILERFSAQQFPDLHSELNLSSLELGDSALYFCASSSQRGVDTQYFGPGTRLTVL.

The chain recombines TRBV6-4 with TRBJ2-1; 11 positions match TRBD2. This CDR3 has 15 amino acids. CDR1 MRHNA and CDR2 SNTAGT come from the germline V gene. V trimming: 7 bases; J trimming: 3 bases; junction bases outside the gene matches: 5. Here the CDR3 DNA reads TGTGCCAGCAAAGAAACTAGCGGGAGCTACAATGAGCAGTTCTTC. This encodes CASKETSGSYNEQFF.

The chain joins TRBV5-1 to TRBJ2-2, with 7 bases lining up with TRBD2. V shed 7 bases and J 2 bases; nucleotides not matched to a gene: 8. The CDR3 contains 15 residues. Germline V gene data show CDR1 as SGHRS and CDR2 as YFSETQ. This CDR3 is CASPCGGSNTGELFF. The CDR3 DNA follows: TGCGCCAGCCCCTGCGGGGGATCTAACACCGGGGAGCTGTTTTTT. The whole variable domain, filled in from reference TRBV5-1 and TRBJ2-2, reads KAGVTQTPRYLIKTRGQQVTLSCSPISGHRSVSWYQQTPGQGLQFLFEYFSETQRNKGNFPGRFSGRQFSNSRSEMNVSTLELGDSALYLCASPCGGSNTGELFFGEGSRLTVL.

The V gene is TRBV6-5, the J gene TRBJ1-5; D is ambiguous. CDR3 length: 15 amino acids. The germline V gene encodes CDR1 MNHEY and CDR2 SVGAGI. Trimming shortened V by 6 bases and J by 0 bases, and 12 bases separated the two germline ends. The CDR3 loop reads CASRISAYSNQPQHF. The CDR3 DNA reads TGTGCCAGCAGAATCTCAGCGTATAGCAATCAGCCCCAGCATTTT.

The chain links TRBV7-2 to TRBJ1-5; D might be TRBD1 (5 bases). V was clipped by 5 bases and J by 4 bases, with 15 bases between them. CDR3 length: 15 residues. Germline V gives CDR1 SGHTA, CDR2 FQGNSA. The CDR3 spells CASSQGPLPNQPQHF. In nucleotides, the CDR3 is TGTGCCAGCAGCCAGGGCCCACTCCCTAATCAGCCCCAGCATTTT.

The rearrangement joins TRBV5-8 to TRBJ1-5; D may be TRBD1 (5 bases). The germline gives CDR1 SGHTS, CDR2 YDEGEE. With 0 bases removed from V and 1 base from J, the gap between germline ends came to 11 bases. The length of the CDR3 is 16 residues. This CDR3 is CASSLDGGLSNQPQHF. CDR3 nucleotide sequence: TGTGCCAGCAGCTTGGATGGGGGGTTGAGCAATCAGCCCCAGCATTTT.

The chain recombines TRBV25-1 with TRBJ2-2, with D perhaps matching TRBD2 (5 bases). Germline V gene lookup returns CDR1 MGHDK and CDR2 SYGVNS. V shed 5 bases and J shed 5 bases, with 9 bases lying between them. The CDR3 runs to 13 residues. Here the CDR3 reads CASSFGVTGELFF. The CDR3, as DNA: TGTGCCAGCAGTTTCGGGGTGACCGGGGAGCTGTTTTTT.

Written as DNA, the CDR3 is TGTGCCAGCAGCCTAGAGACTAGCGGGGGGTCTGAGCAGTTCTTC. Translating it yields CASSLETSGGSEQFF. This chain joins TRBV9 and TRBJ2-1; 13 bases are shared with TRBD2. V lost 4 bases, J lost 9 bases, and 7 bases stayed unmatched. This CDR3 has 15 amino acids. Germline assignment: CDR1 SGDLS and CDR2 YYNGEE.

As regards this clone: This sample includes further DNA sequences coding for the same CDR3. The V gene is TRBV28, the J gene TRBJ1-5; D unresolved. V shed 3 bases and J shed 5 bases, with 5 bases lying between them. The germline CDR1 and CDR2 sequences are MDHEN and SYDVKM. The CDR3 is made up of 12 amino acids. In DNA, the CDR3 is TGTGCCAGCAGTTTGTTAGATCAGCCCCAGCATTTT. Residues: CASSLLDQPQHF.

The V gene is TRBV6-2 or TRBV6-3, the J gene TRBJ2-3; TRBD2 matches 14 bases. The CDR3 is made up of 16 amino acids. Losses at the gene ends were 5 bases for V and 2 bases for J; bases not matched to a gene: 3. Per germline, CDR1 MNHEY and CDR2 SVGEGT. The CDR3 loop reads CASSATSGRATDTQYF. The CDR3 nucleotides read TGTGCCAGCAGTGCGACTAGCGGGAGGGCCACAGATACGCAGTATTTT.